These T cell receptor beta chains were read from a single sample in a study of blood T cell repertoires in COVID-19. TCRdb's table, derived via immunoSEQ multiplex PCR, lists solely in-frame clones and lacks some. The table has about 410,000 clones, approximately 90% seen once; the top ten hold around 1.4%. What was sequenced was peripheral blood. These receptors all stem from a woman aged 30 to 39 with active or convalescent COVID-19. CDR3s include the opening cysteine and the closing phenylalanine or tryptophan. Each record gives: V gene, J gene, clone size, D gene, CDR3 protein, CDR3 DNA. A D gene is named only where the DNA matches it firmly. Part of the rows lack a size; the others show once, few, many or a class for expanded clones.

TRBV13,TRBJ1-1,few,NA,CASSLGLRGRMVRNTEAFF,TGTGCCAGCAGCTTAGGCCTGCGGGGGCGGATGGTTAGGAACACTGAAGCTTTCTTT
TRBV19,TRBJ1-5,once,NA,CAITAGKDQPQHF,TGTGCCATCACGGCAGGGAAGGATCAGCCCCAGCATTTT
TRBV10-3,TRBJ2-3,NA,NA,CAISESMDSGDTQYF,TGTGCCATCAGTGAGTCTATGGACAGTGGAGATACGCAGTATTTT
TRBV3-1/TRBV3-2,TRBJ1-1,NA,NA,CASSAPTLNTEAFF,TGTGCCAGCAGCGCCCCAACTCTGAACACTGAAGCTTTCTTT
TRBV6-5,TRBJ1-2,NA,TRBD1,CASTGQGLVGYTF,TGTGCCAGCACGGGACAGGGGTTGGTCGGCTACACCTTC
TRBV11-2,TRBJ1-5,NA,NA,CASSLGSTAGQPQHF,TGTGCCAGCAGCTTAGGGTCCACCGCGGGTCAGCCCCAGCATTTT
TRBV27,TRBJ1-5,few,NA,CASSLQGHNQPQHF,TGTGCCAGCAGTCTTCAGGGGCACAATCAGCCCCAGCATTTT
TRBV4-1,TRBJ1-1,NA,NA,CASSGGGADTEAFF,TGCGCCAGCAGCGGCGGAGGGGCGGACACTGAAGCTTTCTTT
TRBV4-1,TRBJ1-3,NA,NA,CASSQEGRDDNTIYF,TGCGCCAGCAGCCAAGAGGGCAGGGATGACAACACCATATATTTT
TRBV4-1,TRBJ2-7,NA,TRBD2,CASSQGALAGAYEQYF,TGCGCCAGCAGCCAAGGGGCACTAGCGGGGGCCTACGAGCAGTACTTC
TRBV4-1,TRBJ1-1,NA,NA,CASSQGESYYAEAFF,TGCGCCAGCAGCCAAGGCGAGAGTTATTACGCTGAAGCTTTCTTT
TRBV6-6,TRBJ1-4,NA,NA,CASSTQGGNEKLFF,TGTGCCAGCAGTACTCAGGGTGGGAATGAAAAACTGTTTTTT
TRBV13,TRBJ2-1,few,NA,CASSLGKYNEQFF,TGTGCCAGCAGCCTCGGGAAATACAATGAGCAGTTCTTC
TRBV7-2,TRBJ1-2,few,TRBD1,CASSLAHRGFNYGYTF,TGTGCCAGCAGCTTAGCGCACAGGGGATTTAACTATGGCTACACCTTC
TRBV4-1,TRBJ1-2,NA,TRBD1,CASSPRDSLNLYGYTF,TGCGCCAGCAGCCCTAGGGACAGCCTTAACCTCTATGGCTACACCTTC
TRBV7-2,TRBJ1-1,once,TRBD1,CASSLAVQGAYTEAFF,TGTGCCAGCAGCTTAGCAGTACAGGGGGCATACACTGAAGCTTTCTTT
TRBV29-1,TRBJ2-1,NA,TRBD2,CSVTGTSGRPNEQFF,TGCAGCGTAACTGGGACTAGCGGGAGGCCCAATGAGCAGTTCTTC
TRBV5-6,TRBJ2-2,NA,NA,CASSLAAGETGELFF,TGTGCCAGCAGCTTGGCCGCAGGGGAAACCGGGGAGCTGTTTTTT
TRBV12-3/TRBV12-4,TRBJ2-5,NA,NA,CASTPVGGAQYF,TGTGCCAGCACCCCCGTCGGAGGGGCCCAGTACTTC
TRBV19,TRBJ1-6,NA,NA,CASSQATSGQVVGSPLHF,TGTGCCAGTAGTCAAGCAACCTCGGGACAAGTAGTCGGTTCACCCCTCCACTTT
TRBV5-1,TRBJ1-3,NA,TRBD1,CASSWTAGTGGSGNTIYF,TGCGCCAGCAGCTGGACAGCCGGGACAGGGGGCTCTGGAAACACCATATATTTT
TRBV29-1,TRBJ1-4,NA,NA,CSVLREEKLFF,TGCAGCGTCCTTCGGGAAGAAAAACTGTTTTTT
TRBV6-5,TRBJ2-5,NA,NA,CASTIAVETQYF,TGTGCCAGCACAATAGCGGTGGAGACCCAGTACTTC
TRBV28,TRBJ1-5,NA,NA,CASSLAGASNQPQHF,TGTGCCAGCAGTTTAGCGGGGGCGAGCAATCAGCCCCAGCATTTT
TRBV19,TRBJ1-5,once,NA,CASSTAGGNQPQHF,TGTGCCAGTAGTACCGCGGGGGGTAATCAGCCCCAGCATTTT
TRBV19,TRBJ1-1,once,TRBD1,CASARTGGNTEAFF,TGTGCCAGCGCCCGGACAGGGGGGAACACTGAAGCTTTCTTT
TRBV6-2/TRBV6-3,TRBJ2-3,NA,NA,CASSYEGNTQYF,TGTGCCAGCAGTTACGAGGGCAATACGCAGTATTTT
TRBV3-1/TRBV3-2,TRBJ2-3,NA,TRBD2,CASSQVSSGRSDTQYF,TGTGCCAGCAGCCAAGTTTCTAGCGGGAGGTCAGATACGCAGTATTTT
TRBV2,TRBJ1-6,NA,NA,CASSPELVGINSPLHF,TGTGCCAGCAGTCCCGAACTAGTCGGGATTAATTCACCCCTCCACTTT
TRBV10-1,TRBJ1-3,NA,NA,CASSGRSSGNTIYF,TGCGCCAGCAGTGGTAGGAGCTCTGGAAACACCATATATTTT
TRBV3-1/TRBV3-2,TRBJ1-3,NA,NA,CASSSGRAGNTIYF,TGTGCCAGCAGTTCGGGGAGGGCAGGAAACACCATATATTTT
TRBV15,TRBJ2-3,NA,TRBD1,CATSSPLGTGGSDTQYF,TGTGCCACCAGCAGTCCTCTTGGGACAGGGGGTTCAGATACGCAGTATTTT